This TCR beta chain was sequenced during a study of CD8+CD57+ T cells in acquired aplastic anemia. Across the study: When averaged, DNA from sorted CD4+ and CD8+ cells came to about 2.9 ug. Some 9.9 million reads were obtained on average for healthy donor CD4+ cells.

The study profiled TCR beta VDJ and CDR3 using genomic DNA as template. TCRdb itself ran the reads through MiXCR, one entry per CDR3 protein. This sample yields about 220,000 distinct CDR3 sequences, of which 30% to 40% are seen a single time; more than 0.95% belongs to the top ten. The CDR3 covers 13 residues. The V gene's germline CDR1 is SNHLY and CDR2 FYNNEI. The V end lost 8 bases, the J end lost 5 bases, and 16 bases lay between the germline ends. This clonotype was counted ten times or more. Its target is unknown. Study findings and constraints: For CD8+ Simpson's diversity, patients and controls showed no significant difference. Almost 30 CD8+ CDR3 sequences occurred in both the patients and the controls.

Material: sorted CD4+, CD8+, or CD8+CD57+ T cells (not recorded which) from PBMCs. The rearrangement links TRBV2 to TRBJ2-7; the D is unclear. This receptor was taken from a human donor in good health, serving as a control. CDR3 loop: CASAGAGVDEQYF. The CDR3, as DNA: TGTGCCAGCGCTGGAGCTGGTGTCGACGAGCAGTACTTC.